These 10 T cell receptor beta chains were all obtained from the same sample, sequenced in a study of shared clonotypes between healthy human individuals. The assay was immunoSEQ multiplex PCR, and TCRdb's table has in-frame clones only and misses some. The data contain a few hundred thousand clones, 77% of them singletons. Sample: PBMCs. The receptor set was obtained from a woman in her thirties or forties in good health. Some clones in this sample may be carry-over from other donors' samples.

The genes are TRBV7-2 and TRBJ1-2, with TRBD1 matching 9 bases. The CDR3 spans 14 residues. CDR1 and CDR2 from the germline V gene are SGHTA and FQGNSA. J gave up 5 bases and V 2 bases, and 3 bases lay outside the gene matches. CDR3 in amino acids: CASSLRTGEYGYTF. The CDR3 bases are TGTGCCAGCAGCTTAAGGACAGGGGAATATGGCTACACCTTC.

The genes are TRBV28 and TRBJ2-7; the match to TRBD1 covers 9 bases. Germline values: CDR1 MDHEN, CDR2 SYDVKM. J was trimmed by 5 bases and V by 6 bases; bases with no gene match: 8. The CDR3 is made up of 14 amino acids. CDR3 loop: CASSSNRGPDEQYF. The CDR3 DNA follows: TGTGCCAGCAGCTCGAACAGGGGGCCGGACGAGCAGTACTTC.

The chain links TRBV18 to TRBJ2-6; D is unclear. Trimming removed 2 bases at V and 0 bases at J, with 5 bases between. CDR3 length equals 15 residues. The germline V gene encodes CDR1 KGHSH and CDR2 LQKENI. CDR3 sequence reads: CASSPEFSGANVLTF. The CDR3 DNA sequence: TGTGCCAGCTCACCAGAGTTCTCTGGGGCCAACGTCCTGACTTTC.

CDR3 loop: CASSLTRSGNQFATQYF. In nucleotides, the CDR3 is TGTGCCAGCAGTTTAACTAGGAGCGGGAACCAGTTTGCCACGCAGTATTTT. This sequence joins TRBV28 and TRBJ2-3; the match to TRBD2 covers 7 bases. Germline V gene lookup returns CDR1 MDHEN and CDR2 SYDVKM. Trimming took 2 bases from V and 9 from J; bases not matched to a gene: 17. CDR3 size: 17 residues.

V gene TRBV18 combines with J gene TRBJ2-7, with 7 bases matching TRBD1. The CDR3 extends over 13 amino acids. V shed 4 bases, J shed 6 bases, and the junction held 6 bases outside the gene matches. The germline gives CDR1 KGHSH, CDR2 LQKENI. CDR3 sequence (DNA): TGTGCCAGCTCACAGGGGGCGCTTTCCGAGCAGTACTTC. This encodes CASSQGALSEQYF.

V is TRBV18 and J is TRBJ1-1, with 11 nucleotides matching TRBD1. The CDR3 covers 14 residues. The germline V gene has CDR1 KGHSH and CDR2 LQKENI. The V gene end was trimmed by 6 bases and the J gene end by 3 bases; junction bases not matched to a gene: 3. The CDR3 bases are TGTGCCAGCTCTTTGGGACAGGGGGACACTGAAGCTTTCTTT. It specifies CASSLGQGDTEAFF.

This clone was seen many times. The same CDR3 arises from other DNA sequences in this sample as well. This chain joins TRBV11-2 and TRBJ2-5; 10 positions match TRBD1. The CDR3 runs 16 residues. Germline trimming cut 0 bases from V and 5 bases from J; bases unmatched to any gene: 6. Germline V gene sequence: CDR1 SGHAT, CDR2 FQNNGV. CDR3 residues: CASSLDRWDRGETQYF. CDR3 sequence (DNA): TGTGCCAGCAGCTTAGATCGATGGGACAGGGGTGAGACCCAGTACTTC.

V gene TRBV18 combines with J gene TRBJ2-3, with D hard to call. The CDR3 runs 15 residues. V was cut by 2 bases and J by 2 bases, with 11 bases left in between. Germline CDR1 is KGHSH and CDR2 is LQKENI. In DNA form, the CDR3 reads TGTGCCAGCTCACCAAGGACGGAATTCACAGATACGCAGTATTTT. Amino acid sequence: CASSPRTEFTDTQYF.

The chain has TRBV11-2 and TRBJ2-7, with 9 bases aligning to TRBD1. The V gene's germline CDR1 is SGHAT and CDR2 FQNNGV. This CDR3 contains 12 residues. J gave up 5 bases and V 8 bases, and 4 bases lay outside the gene matches. This CDR3 reads CASLGTGHEQYF. DNA for the CDR3: TGTGCCAGCCTTGGGACAGGGCACGAGCAGTACTTC. Combining the CDR3 with reference TRBV11-2 and TRBJ2-7 gives the whole variable domain EAGVAQSPRYKIIEKRQSVAFWCNPISGHATLYWYQQILGQGPKLLIQFQNNGVVDDSQLPKDRFSAERLKGVDSTLKIQPAKLEDSAVYLCASLGTGHEQYFGPGTRLTVT.

The chain recombines TRBV11-2 with TRBJ2-7; D is uncertain. The V gene's germline CDR1 is SGHAT and CDR2 FQNNGV. The CDR3 runs to 13 residues. Trimming shortened V by 2 bases and J by 5 bases, and 10 bases separated the two germline ends. The CDR3 nucleotides are TGTGCCAGCAGCTTAAACAGAATCAACGAGCAGTACTTC. It translates to CASSLNRINEQYF. Full variable domain (outside the CDR3, taken from reference TRBV11-2 and TRBJ2-7): EAGVAQSPRYKIIEKRQSVAFWCNPISGHATLYWYQQILGQGPKLLIQFQNNGVVDDSQLPKDRFSAERLKGVDSTLKIQPAKLEDSAVYLCASSLNRINEQYFGPGTRLTVT.